The T cell receptor beta chain under discussion was sequenced for a study of follicular helper T cells after annual influenza vaccination. TCRdb keeps only in-frame clones here, not all; method: immunoSEQ multiplex PCR. The sample includes more than 250 clones, roughly 80% of them seen just once. As to time point: 2014-2015 season, pre-vaccination. The CDR3 extends over 14 amino acids. Trimming stripped 3 bases from V and 6 bases from J, with 14 bases between. Germline assignment: CDR1 MNHNS and CDR2 SASEGT. The chain joins TRBV6-1 to TRBJ2-5; D ambiguous. Sequenced material: CXCR5+ CD38+ circulating T follicular helper cells from blood, taken on the day of influenza vaccination. The subset here: circulating Tfh, non-naive CD4+CXCR5+PD-1+ (ICOS+CD38+ or ICOS-CD38-). This TCR derives from an adult who received the influenza vaccine. The CDR3 nucleotides read TGTGCCAGCAGTGAGAGGCGACAAGGGCAGACCCAGTACTTC. It translates to CASSERRQGQTQYF.